This T cell receptor beta chain derives from a study of blood T cell repertoires in COVID-19. Study information: PBMCs, B-cell-depleted T cells, or T cells were the source of the cDNA or gDNA that made up the material.

Original processing notes: Amplified reference gene primers provided the basis for estimating nucleated cell counts. Produced via immunoSEQ multiplex PCR; TCRdb's table is partial and in-frame only. The D gene and trimming were derived from the DNA, and the V and J assignments and clone size from that table. This sample carries 390,000 or so clones, 75% to 90% of them seen once, and the ten largest clones take around 5%. The CDR3 totals 17 residues. From germline, CDR1 is LGHNA and CDR2 YSLEER. The junction had 11 bases not matched to a gene; V was cut back by 3 bases and J by 6 bases. Grouping used clinical history reported by participants in a survey and questionnaire. Recovered Cohort 3 donors showed two negative PCRs, clearance, or symptom resolution.

The sequencing sample was made of PBMCs or T cells enriched from blood (not recorded which). The TCR was taken from a woman in her forties or fifties who had recovered from COVID-19. This chain links TRBV4-3 with TRBJ1-4, with 9 nucleotides matching TRBD1. CDR3 region: CASSQGIQGALYEKLFF. CDR3 DNA sequence: TGCGCCAGCAGCCAGGGAATACAGGGGGCGCTTTATGAAAAACTGTTTTTT.